This TCR beta chain originates from a study of T cell responses to AZD1222 COVID-19 vaccine. Whole-study findings and limits: Spike-specific TCR breadth rose after two AZD1222 doses, and depth rose as well. No day 14 peak samples; only post-peak repertoires were characterized.

Germline V CDR1 and CDR2: LNHDA, SQIVND (reference sequence). V lost 5 bases and J lost 7; bases outside the gene matches: 6. The CDR3 loop spans 14 amino acids. TCRdb's copy holds only in-frame clones and misses some; the assay was immunoSEQ multiplex PCR. Counted here are about 150,000 clones, 87% occurring once; the ten biggest clones make up roughly a tenth. A remark on this clone: As yet, its antigen is unknown.

The TCR originated in an adult who received the AZD1222 COVID-19 vaccine. The rearrangement uses TRBV19 and TRBJ1-4; TRBD1 aligns across 8 bases. Sequenced material: peripheral blood, taken 28 days after the second AZD1222 dose. The CDR3 coding sequence is TGTGCCAGTAGTGAAGGACAGGGCGCTGAAAAACTGTTTTTT. Amino acid sequence: CASSEGQGAEKLFF.